This paragraph covers one TCR beta chain sequence. TCRdb keeps only in-frame clones here, not all; method: immunoSEQ multiplex PCR. The sample includes around 310,000 clones, approximately 89% seen only once; the top ten take more than 9%. The sample comes from a study of blood T cell repertoires in COVID-19. Those who participated ranged in age from roughly 18 to 90 years and resided in roughly 26 US areas. Assignment of participants to cohorts was predicated upon participant-reported clinical history. Germline values: CDR1 MNHEY, CDR2 SVGAGI. CDR3 length equals 13 residues. Trimming pared 6 bases from V and 4 bases from J, leaving 12 bases between.

This clonotype was sampled from a woman in her 30s who had recovered from COVID-19. The sequenced material came from PBMCs or T cells enriched from blood (not recorded which). The chain joins TRBV6-5 to TRBJ1-2; the D gene is possibly TRBD1 (5 bases). DNA for the CDR3: TGTGCCAGCAGCGTACAGGAGGGCTATGGCTACACCTTC. Amino acid sequence: CASSVQEGYGYTF.